This T cell receptor beta chain was recovered during a study of vaccination effects on CD4 cells after COVID-19. To note about this clone: Its antigen is still unknown.

The assay was immunoSEQ multiplex PCR, and TCRdb's table has in-frame clones only and misses some. Counted here are about 27,000 clones, about 80% occurring once; the ten biggest clones make up around 16%. Antigen-specific CD4+ T cells were expanded (with viral peptide pools) by the ViraFEST assay ahead of sequencing. After roughly 10 days in culture, the CD4+ T cells were isolated. It was between March and December 2020 that the person had a SARS-CoV-2 infection confirmed by PCR. The source of this sequence is a human donor who had a prior SARS-CoV-2 infection. Sequencing used CD4+ T cells from PBMCs cultured with HCoV-NL63 spike peptides, obtained before COVID-19 vaccination.

The CDR3 spells CASRPYTGKFEAFF. The CDR3 nucleotides read TGCGCCAGCAGACCCTATACAGGGAAATTTGAAGCTTTCTTT. The J gene is TRBJ1-1, the V gene TRBV23-1, with D possibly TRBD1 on 6 matching bases. TRBV23-1 has ORF status, its function being uncertain. This CDR3 spans 14 amino acids. V lost 6 bases, J lost 7 bases, and 18 bases lay in between.